This T cell receptor (beta chain) stems from a study of cytomegalovirus exposure and HLA in healthy donors. The CDR3 consists of 16 residues. The V gene lost 3 bases and the J gene lost 0 bases, with 15 bases spanning the gap. Germline V gives CDR1 MGHRA, CDR2 YSYEKL. A word on this clone: No antigen is known for it.

The PCR employed 60 Vbeta primers together with 13 Jbeta primers. Produced via immunoSEQ multiplex PCR; TCRdb's table is partial and in-frame only. The table lists about 160,000 clones, 70% to 80% of them singletons. The study, taken as a whole, reports: The study flagged roughly 160 TCR beta chains as cytomegalovirus-associated. Three chains linked to CMV were shown in vitro to be specific for CMV antigens.

This receptor was obtained from a man aged 45-60 years in good health and CMV-seropositive. The chain uses TRBV4-1 and TRBJ2-7; tentatively, D is TRBD1 (6 bases). The sequenced sample was PBMCs. The DNA for the CDR3 is TGCGCCAGCAGCCATACCGGGACACTCGCCTCCTACGAGCAGTACTTC. Protein: CASSHTGTLASYEQYF.